This TCR beta chain was recorded in a study of regulatory T cells in long-lasting Graves disease. Time point here: persistent/refractory GD, antithyroid drugs over 5 years with positive TRAb. With RNA extracted from PBMCs as input, the TCR library was made. At least ten counts were recorded for this clonotype. The CDR3 covers 14 residues. In germline, CDR1 is LGHDT, CDR2 YNNKEL (reference sequence). The V gene lost 4 bases and the J gene lost 4 bases, with 14 bases spanning the gap. TCR beta libraries were built with iRepertoire HTBI primers and Arm-PCR of CDR3 regions. MiXCR, run by TCRdb on the multiplex PCR reads, gives a single entry per CDR3 protein. The sample has fewer than 450,000 distinct CDR3 sequences; less than 25% are singletons.

This sample comprised peripheral blood mononuclear cells (PBMCs), obtained when the disease was refractory, from a patient treated with antithyroid drugs. The clonotype comes from a female donor with Graves disease. The chain is built from TRBV3-1 and TRBJ2-7; D possibly matches TRBD1 or TRBD2 (7 bases each). CDR3 in amino acids: CASSLQGRGYEQYF. The CDR3 DNA is TGTGCCAGCAGCCTACAGGGGAGGGGATACGAGCAGTACTTC.